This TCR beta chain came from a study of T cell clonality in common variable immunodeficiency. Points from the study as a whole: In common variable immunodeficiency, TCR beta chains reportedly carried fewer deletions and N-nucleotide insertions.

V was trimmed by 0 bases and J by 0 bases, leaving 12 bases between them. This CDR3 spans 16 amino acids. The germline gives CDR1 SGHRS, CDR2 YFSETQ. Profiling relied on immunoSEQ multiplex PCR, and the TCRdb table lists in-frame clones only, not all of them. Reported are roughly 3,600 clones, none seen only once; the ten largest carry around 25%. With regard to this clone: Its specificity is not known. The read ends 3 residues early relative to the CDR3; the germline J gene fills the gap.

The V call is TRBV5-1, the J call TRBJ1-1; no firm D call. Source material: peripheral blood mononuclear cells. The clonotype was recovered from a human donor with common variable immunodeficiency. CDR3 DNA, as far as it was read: TGCGCCAGCAGCTTGGAGAGGGTCAGTATGAACACTGAA. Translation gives CASSLERVSMNTE. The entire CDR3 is CASSLERVSMNTEAFF.